This is a list of T cell receptor beta chains from one sample in a study of T cells expressing NK-cell markers. From the 5' RACE reads, TCRdb lists one entry per CDR3 protein and no DNA. The sample has about 160,000 distinct CDR3 sequences. Sequenced input: blood T cells: a sorted CD56 or NKG2C T cell subset, CD4+ or CD8+ T cells, or bulk PBMC T cells (not recorded which). These receptors were collected from a man aged 18 to 69 in good health. CDR3s include the opening cysteine and the closing phenylalanine or tryptophan. Fields, in order: V gene, J gene, CDR3 protein.

V: TRBV7-6
J: TRBJ2-3
CDR3: CASSFSGGVSDTQYF

V: TRBV6-5
J: TRBJ1-1
CDR3: CASSYSPDTSDTEAFF

V: TRBV6-1
J: TRBJ2-7
CDR3: CASSPLAGGPPDEQYF

V: TRBV14
J: TRBJ2-7
CDR3: CASSHMTGGYEQYF

V: TRBV2
J: TRBJ2-3
CDR3: CASGLAQDTQYF

V: TRBV5-6
J: TRBJ2-3
CDR3: CASSLGPGGGDTQYF

V: TRBV19
J: TRBJ1-5
CDR3: CASSSGQGQPQHF

V: TRBV12-3/TRBV12-4
J: TRBJ2-7
CDR3: CASRPRGWGNEQYF

V: TRBV7-8
J: TRBJ2-7
CDR3: CASSLRRGTSYEQYF

V: TRBV6-1
J: TRBJ1-1
CDR3: CASYSFWGDTEAFF

V: TRBV27
J: TRBJ2-5
CDR3: CASSCPLGAKETQYF

V: TRBV9
J: TRBJ2-7
CDR3: CASSPGPGGSSYEQYF

V: TRBV2
J: TRBJ2-1
CDR3: CASSESGGMVNEQFF

V: TRBV3-1
J: TRBJ2-5
CDR3: CASSQEGLAGAVEETQYF

V: TRBV24-1
J: TRBJ1-6
CDR3: CATSDFGHREYGSPLHF

V: TRBV27
J: TRBJ2-7
CDR3: CASSLGAETYEQYF

V: TRBV7-8
J: TRBJ2-6
CDR3: CASSLSLGVGANVLTF

V: TRBV6-5
J: TRBJ2-3
CDR3: CASSYSAGAYTDTQYF

V: TRBV19
J: TRBJ2-1
CDR3: CATYAGGGHRAPFF

V: TRBV19
J: TRBJ1-6
CDR3: CASSIADSYNSPLHF

V: TRBV24-1
J: TRBJ2-7
CDR3: CATSEPGQGFYEQYF

V: TRBV4-1
J: TRBJ2-7
CDR3: CASSQEDGKLAGGLAYEQYF

V: TRBV9
J: TRBJ2-3
CDR3: CASSVGGGTSTDTQYF

V: TRBV29-1
J: TRBJ1-2
CDR3: CSVDAGTGDGYTF

V: TRBV6-2/TRBV6-3
J: TRBJ2-3
CDR3: CASHALASSTDTQYF

V: TRBV7-9
J: TRBJ2-3
CDR3: CASSLAPRGSRADTQYF

V: TRBV3-1
J: TRBJ1-1
CDR3: CASSQEFRGGTEAFF